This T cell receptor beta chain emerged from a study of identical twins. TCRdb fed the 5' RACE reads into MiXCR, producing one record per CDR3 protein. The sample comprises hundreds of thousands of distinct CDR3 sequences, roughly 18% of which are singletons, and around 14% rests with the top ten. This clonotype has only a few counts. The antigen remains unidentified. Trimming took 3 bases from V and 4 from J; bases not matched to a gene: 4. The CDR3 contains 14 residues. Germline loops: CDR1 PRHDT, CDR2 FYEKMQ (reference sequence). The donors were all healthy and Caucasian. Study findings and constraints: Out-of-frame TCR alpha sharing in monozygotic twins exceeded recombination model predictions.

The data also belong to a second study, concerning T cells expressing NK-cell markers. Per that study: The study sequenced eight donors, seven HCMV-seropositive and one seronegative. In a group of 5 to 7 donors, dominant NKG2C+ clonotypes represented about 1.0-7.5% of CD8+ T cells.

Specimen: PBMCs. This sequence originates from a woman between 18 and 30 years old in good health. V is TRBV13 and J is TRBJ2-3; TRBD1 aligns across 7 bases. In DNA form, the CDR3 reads TGTGCCAGCAGCTTCCAGGGGGTATCAGATACGCAGTATTTT. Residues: CASSFQGVSDTQYF.